These T cell receptor beta chains were read from a single sample in a study of shared clonotypes between healthy human individuals. This table comes from immunoSEQ multiplex PCR, and its TCRdb copy is limited to in-frame clones, with some not included. The sample yields approximately 1.5 million clones, approximately 98.5% seen once. Input material: naive CD4+ T cells sorted from blood. These receptors all come from a young man in good health. CDR3s include the opening cysteine and the closing phenylalanine or tryptophan. A D gene is named only where the DNA matches it firmly. Clone size is not always given. Where it is, it says once, few, many or a class for expanded clones.

d_call: .; clone_size: .; j_call: TRBJ1-3; v_call: TRBV5-6; cdr3_length: 15; cdr3_aa: CASSLHLSSGNTIYF; cdr3_nt: TGTGCCAGCAGCTTGCACTTGAGCTCTGGAAACACCATATATTTT
d_call: .; clone_size: .; j_call: TRBJ2-7; v_call: TRBV19; cdr3_length: 11; cdr3_aa: CASSIRGEQYF; cdr3_nt: TGTGCCAGTAGTATAAGGGGCGAGCAGTACTTC
d_call: .; clone_size: .; j_call: TRBJ1-1; v_call: TRBV6-1; cdr3_length: 15; cdr3_aa: CASMGFGRVNTEAFF; cdr3_nt: TGTGCCAGCATGGGATTTGGCAGGGTGAACACTGAAGCTTTCTTT
d_call: TRBD1; clone_size: .; j_call: TRBJ1-1; v_call: TRBV5-4; cdr3_length: 13; cdr3_aa: CASSPGGQFEAFF; cdr3_nt: TGTGCCAGCAGCCCTGGGGGACAGTTTGAAGCTTTCTTT
d_call: TRBD1; clone_size: once; j_call: TRBJ1-5; v_call: TRBV28; cdr3_length: 13; cdr3_aa: CASQGDSNQPQHF; cdr3_nt: TGTGCCAGTCAGGGGGATAGCAATCAGCCCCAGCATTTT
d_call: TRBD2; clone_size: .; j_call: TRBJ2-1; v_call: TRBV7-2; cdr3_length: 15; cdr3_aa: CASSLASGRRNEQFF; cdr3_nt: TGTGCCAGCAGCTTAGCTAGCGGGAGACGGAATGAGCAGTTCTTC
d_call: .; clone_size: .; j_call: TRBJ2-5; v_call: TRBV18; cdr3_length: 13; cdr3_aa: CASSPHFGGSQYF; cdr3_nt: TGTGCCAGCTCACCACATTTCGGCGGCTCTCAGTACTTC
d_call: .; clone_size: .; j_call: TRBJ1-3; v_call: TRBV5-1; cdr3_length: 17; cdr3_aa: CASSLGGGLRPGNTIYF; cdr3_nt: TGCGCCAGCAGCTTGGGAGGTGGGTTACGCCCTGGAAACACCATATATTTT
d_call: .; clone_size: once; j_call: TRBJ2-7; v_call: TRBV9; cdr3_length: 14; cdr3_aa: CASSRDPEAPEQYF; cdr3_nt: TGTGCCAGCAGCAGGGACCCTGAGGCCCCCGAGCAGTACTTC
d_call: .; clone_size: .; j_call: TRBJ2-7; v_call: TRBV7-2; cdr3_length: 13; cdr3_aa: CASSSRDGYEQYF; cdr3_nt: TGTGCCAGCAGCTCCCGGGACGGATACGAGCAGTACTTC
d_call: .; clone_size: .; j_call: TRBJ2-7; v_call: TRBV7-9; cdr3_length: 14; cdr3_aa: CASSFGPISYEQYF; cdr3_nt: TGTGCCAGCAGCTTCGGCCCGATTTCCTACGAGCAGTACTTC
d_call: .; clone_size: .; j_call: TRBJ1-1; v_call: TRBV9; cdr3_length: 14; cdr3_aa: CASSKEPKVTEAFF; cdr3_nt: TGTGCCAGCAGCAAAGAACCTAAGGTGACTGAAGCTTTCTTT
d_call: TRBD2; clone_size: .; j_call: TRBJ2-1; v_call: TRBV5-1; cdr3_length: 17; cdr3_aa: CASSATSGRVSYNEQFF; cdr3_nt: TGCGCCAGCAGCGCGACTAGCGGGAGGGTCTCCTACAATGAGCAGTTCTTC
d_call: TRBD2; clone_size: .; j_call: TRBJ2-5; v_call: TRBV7-7; cdr3_length: 16; cdr3_aa: CASSRLAGGLFETQYF; cdr3_nt: TGTGCCAGCAGCCGACTAGCGGGAGGTTTGTTTGAGACCCAGTACTTC
d_call: .; clone_size: .; j_call: TRBJ2-1; v_call: TRBV25-1; cdr3_length: 18; cdr3_aa: CASSDLSPTSRQNNEQFF; cdr3_nt: TGTGCCAGCAGTGACCTGTCCCCGACAAGCCGCCAAAACAATGAGCAGTTCTTC
d_call: .; clone_size: .; j_call: TRBJ2-2; v_call: TRBV6-5; cdr3_length: 15; cdr3_aa: CASSQDGPNTGELFF; cdr3_nt: TGTGCCAGCAGTCAGGACGGACCGAACACCGGGGAGCTGTTTTTT
d_call: TRBD1; clone_size: .; j_call: TRBJ1-3; v_call: TRBV4-1; cdr3_length: 17; cdr3_aa: CASSQDIRGTGRNTIYF; cdr3_nt: TGCGCCAGCAGCCAAGATATTCGGGGGACAGGGCGAAACACCATATATTTT
d_call: .; clone_size: .; j_call: TRBJ2-5; v_call: TRBV19; cdr3_length: 15; cdr3_aa: CASSIGGAGQETQYF; cdr3_nt: TGTGCCAGTAGTATAGGGGGTGCTGGCCAAGAGACCCAGTACTTC
d_call: .; clone_size: .; j_call: TRBJ2-7; v_call: TRBV7-6; cdr3_length: 17; cdr3_aa: CASSLLSGTGGSHEQYF; cdr3_nt: TGTGCCAGCAGCTTATTAAGCGGGACAGGAGGGAGCCACGAGCAGTACTTC
d_call: .; clone_size: .; j_call: TRBJ1-1; v_call: TRBV5-6; cdr3_length: 13; cdr3_aa: CATSRGRTTEAFF; cdr3_nt: TGTGCCACCAGTCGAGGGCGGACCACTGAAGCTTTCTTT
d_call: .; clone_size: .; j_call: TRBJ1-2; v_call: TRBV19; cdr3_length: 16; cdr3_aa: CASKTTWAGRSHGYTF; cdr3_nt: TGTGCCAGTAAAACAACTTGGGCGGGACGGAGTCATGGCTACACCTTC
d_call: .; clone_size: .; j_call: TRBJ1-3; v_call: TRBV29-1; cdr3_length: 13; cdr3_aa: CSVFTGPGNTIYF; cdr3_nt: TGCAGCGTTTTTACAGGGCCTGGAAACACCATATATTTT
d_call: TRBD2; clone_size: .; j_call: TRBJ2-1; v_call: TRBV5-1; cdr3_length: 15; cdr3_aa: CASSPEFGRANEQFF; cdr3_nt: TGCGCCAGCAGCCCCGAGTTCGGGAGGGCAAATGAGCAGTTCTTC
d_call: .; clone_size: once; j_call: TRBJ2-5; v_call: TRBV7-9; cdr3_length: 14; cdr3_aa: CASSQPWRGETQYF; cdr3_nt: TGTGCCAGCAGCCAGCCATGGAGGGGAGAGACCCAGTACTTC
d_call: TRBD2; clone_size: .; j_call: TRBJ2-1; v_call: TRBV7-3; cdr3_length: 17; cdr3_aa: CASSLISGLAGDNEQFF; cdr3_nt: TGTGCCAGCAGCTTAATTTCGGGACTAGCGGGAGACAATGAGCAGTTCTTC